This paragraph reports one T cell receptor beta chain. The length of the CDR3 is 15 residues. After removal of 6 bases from V and 1 base from J, the junction contained 5 bases not matched to a gene. Germline CDR1 ENHRY, CDR2 SYGVKD. This entry is derived from a study of blood T cell repertoires in COVID-19. Study overall: PBMCs, B-cell-depleted T cells, or T cells were the source of the cDNA or gDNA that made up the material.

Methods used by the authors: Estimated nucleated cell counts came from reference gene primer amplification. Repertoires were generated with immunoSEQ multiplex PCR, while TCRdb's copy carries only in-frame clones and drops some. The V and J calls and clone size are taken from that table; D and trimming were inferred from the DNA. The sample has about 170,000 clones, roughly four fifths seen once. This TCR came from a man between 45 and 60 years old who had recovered from COVID-19. The gene calls are TRBV10-3 and TRBJ1-1; TRBD1 agrees at 10 bases. Sequenced sample: PBMCs or T cells enriched from blood (not recorded which). Here the CDR3 DNA reads TGTGCCATCAGAGGACAGGGGGACACGAACACTGAAGCTTTCTTT. It encodes CAIRGQGDTNTEAFF.